This T cell receptor (beta chain) is from a study of blood T cell repertoires in COVID-19. Looking at the study overall: T cells, B-cell-depleted T cells, or PBMCs supplied cDNA or gDNA.

CDR1 is MGHRA and CDR2 is YSYEKL in the germline V gene. J gave up 6 bases and V 3 bases, and 8 bases lay outside the gene matches. The CDR3 totals 16 residues. In the authors' methods: Reference gene primer amplification yielded estimated nucleated cell counts. Generated by immunoSEQ multiplex PCR, the TCRdb table keeps only in-frame clones and is missing some. D and trimming come from the DNA, and the V and J calls and clone size come from that table. This table has hundreds of thousands of clones, approximately 80% appearing once. Enrolled through a virtual design, the participants were between roughly 18 and 90 years of age and came from some 25 US areas. Participant reports of clinical history set cohort assignment.

The receptor comes from a man aged 25-40 years with acute COVID-19. The genes are TRBV4-1 and TRBJ2-3, with TRBD2 identical over 11 bases. Material for sequencing was PBMCs or T cells enriched from blood (not recorded which). This chain's CDR3 is CASSQRLAGLDDTQYF. The CDR3, as DNA: TGCGCCAGCAGCCAGCGACTAGCGGGGCTCGATGATACGCAGTATTTT.